Listed here are 14 T cell receptor beta chains from one sample, sequenced in a study of T cell responses to AZD1222 COVID-19 vaccine (dated by TCRdb to about 2021). In light of the paper, this sample's time point label describes: baseline before first vaccination. Library method: the immunoSEQ multiplex PCR assay. In TCRdb, the immuneACCESS table is reduced to in-frame sequences with V and J assigned. These tables do not hold every clone; where another copy was compared, an unresolved V gene accounts for under half, and the others remain unexplained. Across this sample there are about 130,000 clones, with about 91% seen only once. The ten largest make up around 2.8% of the sample. Material: peripheral blood, obtained on day 0 of AZD1222 vaccination. The receptors were sampled from an adult in good health.

J is TRBJ2-7 and V is TRBV25-1, with TRBD2 matching over 10 bases. The germline gives CDR1 MGHDK, CDR2 SYGVNS. The CDR3 runs to 14 residues. After removal of 8 bases from V and 2 bases from J, the junction contained 6 bases not matched to a gene. Here the CDR3 reads CASQRTSGPYEQYF. The CDR3 DNA is TGTGCCAGCCAGAGGACTAGCGGTCCCTACGAGCAGTACTTC.

The chain uses TRBV19 and TRBJ2-6, with a weak D call TRBD1 (6 bases). Trimming stripped 4 bases from V and 1 base from J, with 11 bases between. The CDR3 spans 16 residues. Germline CDR1 is LNHDA and CDR2 is SQIVND (reference sequence). The CDR3 DNA reads as TGTGCCAGTAGTACCAGGGGTAGATCTGGGGCCAACGTCCTGACTTTC. Translating it yields CASSTRGRSGANVLTF.

The chain is built from TRBV5-6 and TRBJ2-1; 8 positions agree with TRBD1. Looked up from germline, CDR1 is SGHDT and CDR2 is YYEEEE. J was trimmed by 4 bases and V by 3 bases; bases with no gene match: 12. CDR3 length equals 17 residues. The CDR3 spells CASSSSFGQGSYNEQFF. The CDR3 nucleotides are TGTGCCAGCAGCTCTTCTTTCGGACAGGGAAGTTACAATGAGCAGTTCTTC.

This clone was seen only once. It may be a read error: a sequence one base away is much more abundant. The chain combines TRBV4-2 with TRBJ2-5, with D uncertain. CDR1 LGHNA and CDR2 YNFKEQ come from the germline V gene. This CDR3 has 15 residues. For the CDR3, the DNA is TGTGCCAGCAGCCAAGCCTCTGGGCCCCAAGAGGCCCAGTACTTC. Translating gives CASSQASGPQEAQYF.

The chain combines TRBV5-6 with TRBJ1-6; D perhaps matches TRBD1 (6 bases). Germline V lookup: CDR1 SGHDT, CDR2 YYEEEE. The CDR3 contains 16 residues. Trimming stripped 0 bases from V and 7 bases from J, with 14 bases between. The CDR3 nucleotides read TGTGCCAGCAGCTTGGGTCAAGGGGGGAAGAATTCACCCCTCCACTTT. Protein sequence: CASSLGQGGKNSPLHF.

The rearrangement joins TRBV27 to TRBJ2-7; either TRBD1 or TRBD2 may fit D (5 bases each). The CDR3 totals 13 residues. From germline, CDR1 is MNHEY and CDR2 SMNVEV (reference sequence). V was cut by 5 bases and J by 7 bases, with 15 bases left in between. CDR3 in amino acids: CASSLGTDWEQYF. The CDR3 nucleotides read TGTGCCAGCAGTCTCGGGACGGACTGGGAGCAGTACTTC.

V is TRBV14 and J is TRBJ1-1; possibly TRBD1 for D (5 bases). Germline V CDR1 and CDR2: SGHDN, FVKESK. The CDR3 runs 16 residues. V was cut by 0 bases and J by 2 bases, with 13 bases left in between. The CDR3, as DNA: TGTGCCAGCAGCCAAGATTGGTGGGGACCCAACACTGAAGCTTTCTTT. The encoded protein is CASSQDWWGPNTEAFF.

The chain carries TRBV21-1 and TRBJ1-6. TRBV21-1 is deemed a pseudogene. The CDR3 is 16 amino acids. CDR3 sequence: CASSKESPQVLRSLHF. CDR3 DNA sequence: TGTGCCAGCAGCAAAGAATCCCCCCAGGTATTGAGGTCCCTCCACTTT.

The V gene is TRBV5-1, the J gene TRBJ1-2; a possible D gene is TRBD1 (5 bases). The V end lost 2 bases, the J end lost 6 bases, and 14 bases lay between the germline ends. The germline gives CDR1 SGHRS, CDR2 YFSETQ. The CDR3 contains 14 residues. The CDR3 DNA sequence: TGCGCCAGCAGCTTTTCGAGGGGTAGGGATGGCTACACCTTC. Its protein is CASSFSRGRDGYTF.

This clone has just one count. The chain joins TRBV5-6 to TRBJ2-1; D tentatively fits TRBD1 or TRBD2 (5 bases each). The CDR3 runs to 14 residues. Trimming cost V 4 bases and J 6 bases, with 14 bases left between them. The germline V gene has CDR1 SGHDT and CDR2 YYEEEE. CDR3 sequence: CASSLGRASNEQFF. CDR3 DNA: TGTGCCAGCAGCCTGGGACGGGCCAGCAATGAGCAGTTCTTC. Together with reference TRBV5-6 and TRBJ2-1, the CDR3 gives the full variable domain: DAGVTQSPTHLIKTRGQQVTLRCSPKSGHDTVSWYQQALGQGPQFIFQYYEEEERQRGNFPDRFSGHQFPNYSSELNVNALLLGDSALYLCASSLGRASNEQFFGPGTRLTVL.

The V gene is TRBV7-3, the J gene TRBJ1-2, with a weak D call TRBD1 (6 bases). V was pared by 5 bases and J by 1 base, with 11 bases between. The CDR3 is 14 amino acids. Per germline, CDR1 SGHTA and CDR2 FQGTGA. CDR3 DNA sequence: TGTGCCAGCAGCCCAGGGGCGGGTAACTATGGCTACACCTTC. Translating it yields CASSPGAGNYGYTF. The variable domain in full, completed from reference TRBV7-3 and TRBJ1-2, reads GAGVSQTPSNKVTEKGKYVELRCDPISGHTALYWYRQSLGQGPEFLIYFQGTGAADDSGLPNDRFFAVRPEGSVSTLKIQRTERGDSAVYLCASSPGAGNYGYTFGSGTRLTVV.

The chain uses TRBV5-1 and TRBJ1-4; D is undetermined. Germline assignment: CDR1 SGHRS and CDR2 YFSETQ. The CDR3 has 14 residues. V was trimmed by 4 bases and J by 7 bases, leaving 14 bases between them. Written as DNA, the CDR3 is TGCGCCAGCAGCGCGGACGGCGTCGGTGAAAAACTGTTTTTT. Its translation: CASSADGVGEKLFF. The full variable domain, its missing parts supplied by reference TRBV5-1 and TRBJ1-4, is KAGVTQTPRYLIKTRGQQVTLSCSPISGHRSVSWYQQTPGQGLQFLFEYFSETQRNKGNFPGRFSGRQFSNSRSEMNVSTLELGDSALYLCASSADGVGEKLFFGSGTQLSVL.

This rearrangement joins TRBV18 to TRBJ2-5, with TRBD2 identical over 13 bases. V lost 3 bases and J lost 2; bases outside the gene matches: 3. Per germline, CDR1 KGHSH and CDR2 LQKENI. This CDR3 is built from 16 residues. CDR3 nucleotide sequence: TGTGCCAGCTCACCCGGGACTAGCGGGGCACAAGAGACCCAGTACTTC. It specifies CASSPGTSGAQETQYF.

In nucleotides, the CDR3 is TGTGCCAGTAGTGATGTCGATCAGCCCCAGCATTTT. It encodes CASSDVDQPQHF. V is TRBV19 and J is TRBJ1-5; D is uncertain. V shed 5 bases and J shed 5 bases, with 7 bases lying between them. This CDR3 contains 12 residues. Germline-derived CDR1 and CDR2 are LNHDA and SQIVND (reference sequence).